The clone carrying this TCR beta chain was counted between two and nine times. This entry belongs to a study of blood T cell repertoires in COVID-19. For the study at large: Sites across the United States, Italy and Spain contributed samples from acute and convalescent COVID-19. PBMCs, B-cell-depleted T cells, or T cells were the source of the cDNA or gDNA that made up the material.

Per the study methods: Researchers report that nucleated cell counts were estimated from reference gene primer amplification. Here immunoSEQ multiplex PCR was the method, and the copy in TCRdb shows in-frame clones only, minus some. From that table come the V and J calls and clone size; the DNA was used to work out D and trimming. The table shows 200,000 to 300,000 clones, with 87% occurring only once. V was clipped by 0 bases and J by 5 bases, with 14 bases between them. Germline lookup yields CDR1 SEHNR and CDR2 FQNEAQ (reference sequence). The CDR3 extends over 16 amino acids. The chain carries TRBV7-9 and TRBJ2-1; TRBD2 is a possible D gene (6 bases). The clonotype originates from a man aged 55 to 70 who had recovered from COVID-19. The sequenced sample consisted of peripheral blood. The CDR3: CASSLASWGEDNEQFF. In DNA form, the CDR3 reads TGTGCCAGCAGCTTAGCTTCATGGGGGGAGGACAATGAGCAGTTCTTC.